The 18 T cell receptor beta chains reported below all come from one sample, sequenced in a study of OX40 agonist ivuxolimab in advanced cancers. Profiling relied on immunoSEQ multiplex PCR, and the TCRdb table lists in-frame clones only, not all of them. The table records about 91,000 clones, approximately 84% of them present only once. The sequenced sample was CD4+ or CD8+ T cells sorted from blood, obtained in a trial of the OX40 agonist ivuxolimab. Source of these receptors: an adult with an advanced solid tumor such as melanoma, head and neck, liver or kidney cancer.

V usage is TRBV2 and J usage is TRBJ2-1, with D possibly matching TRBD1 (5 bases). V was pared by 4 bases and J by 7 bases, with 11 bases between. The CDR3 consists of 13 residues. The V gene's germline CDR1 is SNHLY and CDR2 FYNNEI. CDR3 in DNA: TGTGCCAGCAGTGTCGATGCAGGGAATGAGCAGTTCTTC. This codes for CASSVDAGNEQFF. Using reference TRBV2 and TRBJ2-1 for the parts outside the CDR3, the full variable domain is EPEVTQTPSHQVTQMGQEVILRCVPISNHLYFYWYRQILGQKVEFLVSFYNNEISEKSEIFDDQFSVERPDGSNFTLKIRSTKLEDSAMYFCASSVDAGNEQFFGPGTRLTVL.

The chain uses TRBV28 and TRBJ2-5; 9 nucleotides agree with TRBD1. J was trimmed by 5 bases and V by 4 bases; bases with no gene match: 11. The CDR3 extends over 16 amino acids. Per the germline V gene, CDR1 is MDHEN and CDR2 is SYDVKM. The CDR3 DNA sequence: TGTGCCAGCAGTTCTATAGGGACAGGGACGGGCGAGACCCAGTACTTC. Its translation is CASSSIGTGTGETQYF.

CDR3 sequence (DNA): TGTGCCAGCACCTTGGGACAGGGGGCCAACGTCCTGACTTTC. Translation: CASTLGQGANVLTF. The J gene is TRBJ2-6, the V gene TRBV2; 7 nucleotides line up with TRBD1. The CDR3 loop spans 14 amino acids. The junction had 4 bases not matched to a gene; V was cut back by 7 bases and J by 4 bases. CDR1 and CDR2 (germline): SNHLY, FYNNEI.

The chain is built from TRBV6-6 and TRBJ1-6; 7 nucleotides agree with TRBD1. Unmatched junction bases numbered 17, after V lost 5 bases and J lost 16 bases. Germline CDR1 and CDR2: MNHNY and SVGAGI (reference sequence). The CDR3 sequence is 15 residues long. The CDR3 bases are TGTGCCAGCAGTGGAGGGGGCCTCGTGGGCACCATTCTCCACTTT. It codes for CASSGGGLVGTILHF.

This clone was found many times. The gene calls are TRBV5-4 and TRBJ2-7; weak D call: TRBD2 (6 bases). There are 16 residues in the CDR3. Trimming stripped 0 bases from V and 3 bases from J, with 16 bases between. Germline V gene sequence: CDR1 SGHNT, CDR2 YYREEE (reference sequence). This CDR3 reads CASSLAPTEGSYEQYF. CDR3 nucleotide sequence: TGTGCCAGCAGCTTGGCCCCCACGGAGGGCAGCTACGAGCAGTACTTC.

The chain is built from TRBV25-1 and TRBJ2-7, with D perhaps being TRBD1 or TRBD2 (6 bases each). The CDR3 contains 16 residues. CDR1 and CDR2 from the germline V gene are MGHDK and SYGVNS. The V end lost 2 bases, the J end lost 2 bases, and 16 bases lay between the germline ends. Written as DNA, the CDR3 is TGTGCCAGCAGTGAACTAGGGGGGATGGGGACCTACGAGCAGTACTTC. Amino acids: CASSELGGMGTYEQYF.

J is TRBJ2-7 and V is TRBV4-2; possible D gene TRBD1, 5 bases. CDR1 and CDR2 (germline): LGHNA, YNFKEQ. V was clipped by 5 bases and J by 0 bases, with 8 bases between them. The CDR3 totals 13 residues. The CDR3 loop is CASSSQGSYEQYF. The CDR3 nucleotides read TGTGCCAGCAGCTCCCAGGGCTCCTACGAGCAGTACTTC.

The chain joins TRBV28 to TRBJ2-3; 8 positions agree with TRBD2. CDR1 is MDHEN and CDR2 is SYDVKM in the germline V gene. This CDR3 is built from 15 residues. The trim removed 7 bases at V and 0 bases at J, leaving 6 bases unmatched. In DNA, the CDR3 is TGTGCCAGCAAAGGACTAGCCGCTAGCACAGATACGCAGTATTTT. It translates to CASKGLAASTDTQYF.

The CDR3 coding sequence is TGCGCCAGCAGCTCAAGCGGGAGGGGGAACAATGAGCAGTTCTTC. Protein product: CASSSSGRGNNEQFF. The chain has TRBV5-1 and TRBJ2-1, with TRBD2 matching over 10 bases. CDR3 size: 15 residues. Germline V gene lookup returns CDR1 SGHRS and CDR2 YFSETQ. V shed 3 bases and J 5 bases; nucleotides not matched to a gene: 5.

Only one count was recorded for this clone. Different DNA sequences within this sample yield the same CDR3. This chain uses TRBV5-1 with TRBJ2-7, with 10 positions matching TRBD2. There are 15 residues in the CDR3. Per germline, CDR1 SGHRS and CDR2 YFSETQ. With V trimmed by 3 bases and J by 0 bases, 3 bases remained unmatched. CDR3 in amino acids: CASSSLAGGSYEQYF. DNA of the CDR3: TGCGCCAGCAGCTCTTTAGCGGGAGGCTCCTACGAGCAGTACTTC.

In DNA, the CDR3 is TGCAGCGTAGGACAGGGTACCTCGGGCACTGAAGCTTTCTTT. Protein product: CSVGQGTSGTEAFF. The rearrangement joins TRBV29-1 to TRBJ1-1, with 8 nucleotides matching TRBD1. With 6 bases clipped from V and 4 bases from J, the junction kept 10 bases outside the gene matches. CDR3 length: 14 residues. Germline V gives CDR1 SQVTM, CDR2 ANQGSEA.

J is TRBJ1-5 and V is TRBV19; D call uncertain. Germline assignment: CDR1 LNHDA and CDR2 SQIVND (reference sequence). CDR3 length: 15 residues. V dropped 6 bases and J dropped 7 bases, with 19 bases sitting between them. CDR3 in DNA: TGTGCCAGTAGCGGATTGATGTGGTCAAACCAGCCCCAGCATTTT. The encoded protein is CASSGLMWSNQPQHF.

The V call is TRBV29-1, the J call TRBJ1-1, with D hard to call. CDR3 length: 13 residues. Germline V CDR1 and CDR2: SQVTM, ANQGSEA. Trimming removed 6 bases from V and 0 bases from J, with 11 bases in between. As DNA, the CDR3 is TGCAGCGTGCTGGGCAGGCTGAACACTGAAGCTTTCTTT. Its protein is CSVLGRLNTEAFF.

The CDR3 spells CASSLNSLGSNQPQHF. The CDR3 nucleotides read TGTGCCAGCAGTTTGAACAGTTTGGGTAGCAATCAGCCCCAGCATTTT. This chain connects TRBV28 to TRBJ1-5; the D is unclear. CDR1 and CDR2 from the germline V gene are MDHEN and SYDVKM. The CDR3 runs to 16 residues. Trimming pared 3 bases from V and 0 bases from J, leaving 12 bases between.

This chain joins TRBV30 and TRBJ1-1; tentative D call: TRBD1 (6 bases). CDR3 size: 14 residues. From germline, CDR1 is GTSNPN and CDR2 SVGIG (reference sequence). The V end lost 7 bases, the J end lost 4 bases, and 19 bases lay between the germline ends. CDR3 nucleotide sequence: TGTGCCTACCACCTACAGGGTGGGAGCACTGAAGCTTTCTTT. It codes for CAYHLQGGSTEAFF. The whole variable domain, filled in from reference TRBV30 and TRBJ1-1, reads SQTIHQWPATLVQPVGSPLSLECTVEGTSNPNLYWYRQAAGRGLQLLFYSVGIGQISSEVPQNLSASRPQDRQFILSSKKLLLSDSGFYLCAYHLQGGSTEAFFGQGTRLTVV.

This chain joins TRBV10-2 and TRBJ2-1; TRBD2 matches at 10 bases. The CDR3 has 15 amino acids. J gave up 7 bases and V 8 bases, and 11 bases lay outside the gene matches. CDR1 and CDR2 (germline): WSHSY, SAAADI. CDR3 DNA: TGCGCCAGCCAGCTACCTAGCGGGGGTCATAATGAGCAGTTCTTC. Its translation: CASQLPSGGHNEQFF.

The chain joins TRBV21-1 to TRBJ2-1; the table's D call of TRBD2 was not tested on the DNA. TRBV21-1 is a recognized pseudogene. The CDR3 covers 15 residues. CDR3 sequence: CASRKGREPYNEQFF. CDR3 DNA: TGTGCCAGCAGAAAGGGAAGGGAGCCCTACAATGAGCAGTTCTTC.

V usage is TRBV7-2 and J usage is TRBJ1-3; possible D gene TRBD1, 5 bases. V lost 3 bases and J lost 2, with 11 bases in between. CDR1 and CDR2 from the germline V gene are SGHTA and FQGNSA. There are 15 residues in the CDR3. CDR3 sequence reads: CASSLSGGAGNTIYF. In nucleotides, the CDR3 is TGTGCCAGCAGCTTGTCTGGAGGGGCTGGAAACACCATATATTTT.